These T cell receptor beta chains were read from a single sample in a study of human T cells and chemical hapten exposure. Via MiXCR, TCRdb re-called the RACE reads, giving one row per CDR3 protein. The table lists more than 150,000 distinct CDR3 sequences, about 31% of them singletons. This sample comprised whole blood, obtained in connection with sensitization to the hapten diphenylcyclopropenone (DPC). Receptors originate from a woman aged 25 to 45 with alopecia areata. Some clones in this sample may be carry-over from other donors' samples. The CDR3 runs from the conserved cysteine through the conserved F or W. D genes are given only for firm matches. Expanded clones are given a class, and other clones once, few, many or no size at all.

j_call | clone_size | d_call | v_call | cdr3_nt | cdr3_aa
TRBJ2-7 | few | . | TRBV29-1 | TGCAGCGTTCGCGGGACGCCACCCTACGAGCAGTACTTC | CSVRGTPPYEQYF
TRBJ2-2 | many | TRBD2 | TRBV4-3 | TGCGCCAGCAGCCAGGGACTAGCGGGGAACACCGGGGAGCTGTTTTTT | CASSQGLAGNTGELFF
TRBJ1-1 | few | . | TRBV6-2/TRBV6-3 | TGTGCCAGCACCCCGGTTGGGGGATCGGCTTTCTTT | CASTPVGGSAFF
TRBJ1-1 | . | . | TRBV6-6 | TGTGCCAGCAAACCAGGAGGGACTGAAGCTTTCTTT | CASKPGGTEAFF
TRBJ1-1 | . | . | TRBV6-2/TRBV6-3 | TGTGCCAGCAGTTACAGGCGAGGACAGAAAGCTTTCTTT | CASSYRRGQKAFF
TRBJ1-2 | . | . | TRBV30 | TGTGCCTGGAGGAGTGGACGAACGTACACCTTC | CAWRSGRTYTF
TRBJ2-3 | . | . | TRBV24-1 | TGTGCCACCAGTGATTTTCGGAGGACATCCGCAGATACGCAGTATTTT | CATSDFRRTSADTQYF
TRBJ2-3 | . | TRBD1 | TRBV7-2 | TGTGCCAGCAGCTTAGGTTTCGGGCAGGGGGCTAGCACAGATACGCAGTATTTT | CASSLGFGQGASTDTQYF
TRBJ1-4 | few | . | TRBV29-1 | TGCAGCGTGGAGACGGGACCCACTGGGGAAAAACTGTTTTTT | CSVETGPTGEKLFF
TRBJ2-1 | many | TRBD2 | TRBV29-1 | TGCAGCGGTCCCGGGACTAACAATGAGCAGTTCTTC | CSGPGTNNEQFF
TRBJ1-1 | . | TRBD1 | TRBV5-1 | TGCGCCAGCAGCTTCCGGGACAGCCAGAACACTGAAGCTTTCTTT | CASSFRDSQNTEAFF
TRBJ2-5 | few | . | TRBV29-1 | TGCAGCGCCCGGCTAGCAGAGACCCAGTACTTC | CSARLAETQYF
TRBJ2-3 | few | . | TRBV7-2 | TGTGCCAGCAGCTTAGAGAGTTACGGGCCAGATACGCAGTATTTT | CASSLESYGPDTQYF
TRBJ1-1 | . | . | TRBV28 | TGTGCCAGCAGTTACACTGAAGCTTTCTTT | CASSYTEAFF
TRBJ1-5 | many | . | TRBV10-3 | TGTGCCGGAGGGGAGGACAATCAGCCCCAGCATTTT | CAGGEDNQPQHF